These 18 T cell receptor beta chains share one sample of origin, sequenced in a study of long-term antiretroviral therapy in people with HIV. This was the immunoSEQ v3.0 assay at survey level. Profiling relied on immunoSEQ multiplex PCR, and the TCRdb table lists in-frame clones only, not all of them. The sample has fewer than 20,000 clones, more than 80% seen once. Sequenced material: unsorted PBMCs, taken 4.2 years after starting antiretroviral therapy. The receptor set was obtained from a man in his fifties with HIV.

The chain uses TRBV14 and TRBJ2-3; 9 positions agree with TRBD2. The germline CDR1 and CDR2 sequences are SGHDN and FVKESK. The junction had 5 bases not matched to a gene; V was cut back by 3 bases and J by 4 bases. The CDR3 has 15 residues. The CDR3 sequence: CASSHGTSFADTQYF. CDR3 bases: TGTGCCAGCAGCCACGGGACTAGCTTCGCAGATACGCAGTATTTT.

In this sample, this clone turned up once. The rearrangement uses TRBV4-1 and TRBJ1-4; no definite D call. Per germline, CDR1 MGHRA and CDR2 YSYEKL. Trimming cost V 4 bases and J 0 bases, with 9 bases left between them. The CDR3 runs 15 residues. The chain's CDR3 is CASSPSPATNEKLFF. The CDR3 coding sequence is TGCGCCAGCAGCCCTTCACCTGCAACTAATGAAAAACTGTTTTTT.

V and J are TRBV10-3 and TRBJ2-1; a weak D match, TRBD2 (6 bases). CDR1 is ENHRY and CDR2 is SYGVKD in the germline V gene. V was trimmed by 1 base and J by 8 bases, leaving 9 bases between them. The CDR3 sequence is 13 residues long. The CDR3 protein is CAISEWGVHEQFF. The CDR3 DNA follows: TGTGCCATCAGTGAGTGGGGGGTCCATGAGCAGTTCTTC.

The chain is built from TRBV11-2 and TRBJ2-7; TRBD2 matches at 11 bases. This CDR3 is 17 amino acids long. In germline, CDR1 is SGHAT, CDR2 FQNNGV. Germline trimming cut 1 base from V and 6 bases from J; bases unmatched to any gene: 11. As DNA, the CDR3 is TGTGCCAGCAGCTTAGGGGTGTTAGCGGGGGGGTCGGGCGAGCAGTACTTC. Protein sequence: CASSLGVLAGGSGEQYF.

This clone was detected only a few times. This chain joins TRBV7-9 and TRBJ1-6; 9 bases agree with TRBD1. CDR3 length equals 15 residues. Germline CDR1 and CDR2: SEHNR and FQNEAQ (reference sequence). Germline trimming cut 5 bases from V and 6 bases from J; bases unmatched to any gene: 5. CDR3 in amino acids: CASSAGQGPNSPLHF. DNA for the CDR3: TGTGCCAGCAGCGCCGGACAGGGGCCTAATTCACCCCTCCACTTT.

This chain joins TRBV19 and TRBJ2-2; D call uncertain. The CDR3 sequence is 13 residues long. Deletions cut 0 bases from V and 4 bases from J, with 3 bases between. Per germline, CDR1 LNHDA and CDR2 SQIVND (reference sequence). The CDR3 region has the DNA TGTGCCAGTAGTATAGAGCTCACCGGGGAGCTGTTTTTT. This codes for CASSIELTGELFF.

The genes are TRBV7-9 and TRBJ2-3, with 9 positions matching TRBD2. V lost 5 bases to trimming and J lost 3 bases; unmatched junction nucleotides: 15. This CDR3 is built from 18 residues. Germline lookup yields CDR1 SEHNR and CDR2 FQNEAQ (reference sequence). The CDR3 loop reads CASSLPSSGGRGTDTQYF. As DNA, the CDR3 is TGTGCCAGCAGCCTCCCCAGCAGCGGGGGGCGGGGGACAGATACGCAGTATTTT.

The chain links TRBV27 to TRBJ2-1, with 12 positions matching TRBD2. Per the germline V gene, CDR1 is MNHEY and CDR2 is SMNVEV (reference sequence). The CDR3 is 15 residues long. V lost 5 bases to trimming and J lost 3 bases; unmatched junction nucleotides: 2. The CDR3 coding sequence is TGTGCCAGCAGTCTGACTAGCGGGGGCTACAATGAGCAGTTCTTC. This sequence encodes CASSLTSGGYNEQFF.

The chain has TRBV7-9 and TRBJ2-5; 8 bases map to TRBD2. The CDR3 has 14 residues. After removal of 5 bases from V and 5 bases from J, the junction contained 7 bases not matched to a gene. Germline values: CDR1 SEHNR, CDR2 FQNEAQ (reference sequence). DNA of the CDR3: TGTGCCAGCAGCGCCGGGGGGGGGCTGGAGACCCAGTACTTC. Protein product: CASSAGGGLETQYF.

The sample holds one count of this clone. The chain is built from TRBV27 and TRBJ2-7; 8 nucleotides agree with TRBD2. Trimming took 2 bases from V and 6 from J; bases not matched to a gene: 12. In germline, CDR1 is MNHEY, CDR2 SMNVEV (reference sequence). CDR3 length: 16 residues. CDR3 DNA sequence: TGTGCCAGCAGTTTAATCGTGTCGGGGGGGCCTTCCGAGCAGTACTTC. Translation gives CASSLIVSGGPSEQYF.

The chain carries TRBV11-3 and TRBJ2-7, with D maybe TRBD2 (5 bases). Per germline, CDR1 SGHNT and CDR2 YENEEA. V dropped 6 bases and J dropped 4 bases, with 13 bases sitting between them. The length of the CDR3 is 13 residues. The CDR3 DNA reads as TGTGCCAGCAGTAATAGAGGAGGATACGAGCAGTACTTC. Amino acids: CASSNRGGYEQYF.

The rearrangement uses TRBV27 and TRBJ1-5; 9 bases are a match to TRBD1. The V gene's germline CDR1 is MNHEY and CDR2 SMNVEV (reference sequence). The CDR3 extends over 17 amino acids. With V trimmed by 4 bases and J by 4 bases, 11 bases remained unmatched. CDR3 in amino acids: CASSYSGTGPTNQPQHF. CDR3 DNA sequence: TGTGCCAGCAGTTACTCCGGGACAGGGCCCACGAATCAGCCCCAGCATTTT.

The chain uses TRBV7-9 and TRBJ1-2, with D unclear. The CDR3 is 14 amino acids. V lost 6 bases and J lost 10, with 21 bases in between. From germline, CDR1 is SEHNR and CDR2 FQNEAQ (reference sequence). The CDR3 here is CASSPKEEPASYTF. The DNA of the CDR3 is TGTGCCAGCAGTCCGAAAGAGGAACCTGCCTCCTACACCTTC.

V usage is TRBV4-3 and J usage is TRBJ1-6; TRBD1 is a possible D gene (6 bases). The V end was cut by 1 base, the J end by 10 bases, with 11 bases between. CDR1 and CDR2 (germline): LGHNA, YSLEER. This CDR3 has 14 residues. The CDR3 loop reads CASSQGQGRSPLHF. CDR3 DNA: TGCGCCAGCAGCCAAGGGCAGGGGCGCTCACCCCTCCACTTT.

The V and J genes are TRBV7-9 and TRBJ2-7; TRBD1 aligns across 9 bases. With 5 bases clipped from V and 5 bases from J, the junction kept 10 bases outside the gene matches. Germline V lookup: CDR1 SEHNR, CDR2 FQNEAQ (reference sequence). This CDR3 has 15 amino acids. CDR3 nucleotide sequence: TGTGCCAGCAGCCCAGGACAGGGGAGGATAAACGAGCAGTACTTC. It encodes CASSPGQGRINEQYF.

This sequence joins TRBV7-7 and TRBJ2-2; TRBD2 matches at 7 bases. This CDR3 is built from 15 residues. J gave up 0 bases and V 10 bases, and 8 bases lay outside the gene matches. Germline CDR1 is SSHAT and CDR2 is FNYEAQ (reference sequence). The CDR3 nucleotides read TGTGCCATATCCGGGGGACTAACGAACACCGGGGAGCTGTTTTTT. It is translated as CAISGGLTNTGELFF.

The sample holds one count of this clone. The DNA of the CDR3 is TGCGCCAGCAGCTTGGAAGGAAACTCTGGAAACACCATATATTTT. Its protein product is CASSLEGNSGNTIYF. This chain joins TRBV5-1 and TRBJ1-3; no clear D gene. Germline V lookup: CDR1 SGHRS, CDR2 YFSETQ. The ends were cut back, 0 bases at V and 0 bases at J, with 7 bases in the middle. This CDR3 comprises 15 residues.

This chain connects TRBV15 to TRBJ2-7; tentatively, D is TRBD2 (6 bases). V gave up 9 bases and J gave up 3 bases, with 15 bases separating them. Per germline, CDR1 LNHNV and CDR2 YYDKDF (reference sequence). The CDR3 runs 13 residues. The CDR3 sequence is CATRIGGNYEQYF. The CDR3 DNA reads TGTGCCACTCGGATCGGGGGTAACTACGAGCAGTACTTC.